Listed below are T cell receptor beta chains from one sample, sequenced in a study of blood T cell repertoires in COVID-19. Only in-frame clones appear in the TCRdb table, and some are missing; sequencing was by immunoSEQ multiplex PCR. The sample holds over 130,000 clones, about nine tenths seen once. The sequenced material came from peripheral blood. The receptors shown here come from a human donor in a cohort sampled during active COVID-19. CDR3s include the opening cysteine and the closing phenylalanine or tryptophan. Fields, in order: clone size, D gene, V gene, J gene, CDR3 DNA, CDR3 protein. A D gene is named only where the DNA matches it firmly. Size is stated for part of the rows, as once, few or many counts, or as a class when the clone is expanded.

>-|-|TRBV11-2|TRBJ2-7
TGTGCCAGCGCACCGGACTCCTACAAGCTCGAGCAGTACTTC
CASAPDSYKLEQYF
>-|TRBD1|TRBV4-2|TRBJ2-7
TGTGCCAGCAGCCAAGCGGGGACAGCGACCTACGAGCAGTACTTC
CASSQAGTATYEQYF
>few|-|TRBV30|TRBJ1-1
TGTGCCTGGAACAGGGCTCGGAACACTGAAGCTTTCTTT
CAWNRARNTEAFF
>-|-|TRBV21-1|TRBJ1-2
TGTGCCAGCAGCAAAGGTAGGACACCATGGGACTACTATGGCTACACCTTC
CASSKGRTPWDYYGYTF
>-|TRBD2|TRBV7-2|TRBJ2-5
TGTGCCAGCAGCTCTAGCGGGGGCCTACAAGAGACCCAGTACTTC
CASSSSGGLQETQYF
>-|-|TRBV5-1|TRBJ1-2
TGCGCCAGCAGCTTGACAGGGCCTGGCTACACCTTC
CASSLTGPGYTF
>once|-|TRBV5-1|TRBJ2-1
TGCGCCAGCAGCAGCTACGGGACTCACCTTTTAAACTCCTACAATGAGCAGTTCTTC
CASSSYGTHLLNSYNEQFF
>-|-|TRBV3-1/TRBV3-2|TRBJ2-7
TGTGCCAGCAGCCAAGGGCGAGGGACCTACGAGCAGTACTTC
CASSQGRGTYEQYF
>-|TRBD2|TRBV7-9|TRBJ2-5
TGTGCCAGCAGCAAAGCGGGGCGGGGGGAGACCCAGTACTTC
CASSKAGRGETQYF
>-|TRBD1|TRBV6-5|TRBJ1-1
TGTGCCAGCAGCCAGACAGGGAGTCGGACTGAAGCTTTCTTT
CASSQTGSRTEAFF
>-|-|TRBV19|TRBJ1-1
TGTGCCAGTAGTATATCAGGGGCGCCTGCTTTCTTT
CASSISGAPAFF
>once|-|TRBV6-5|TRBJ2-1
TGTGCCAGCATCCAGGGGAGTGAGCAGTTCTTC
CASIQGSEQFF
>-|-|TRBV7-8|TRBJ2-1
TGTGCCAGCAGCTCGGGGGAATACAATGAGCAGTTCTTC
CASSSGEYNEQFF
>-|-|TRBV7-2|TRBJ1-2
TGTGCCAGCAGCTTAGTTGGGAGGGGCTACACCTTC
CASSLVGRGYTF
>once|-|TRBV3-1/TRBV3-2|TRBJ2-6
TGTGCCAGCAGCCAAGACGGAGCTCGCTCTGGGGCCAACGTCCTGACTTTC
CASSQDGARSGANVLTF
>once|-|TRBV5-4|TRBJ2-1
TGTGCCAGCAGCTTCCCTTCGGGGAGCTCCTACAATGAGCAGTTCTTC
CASSFPSGSSYNEQFF
>-|TRBD1|TRBV5-5|TRBJ2-1
TGTGCCAGCAGCTTGGGCGGGACAGGGTTCAATGAGCAGTTCTTC
CASSLGGTGFNEQFF
>-|-|TRBV19|TRBJ2-7
TGTGCCAGTAGTATAGGGCGACAGGCCGAGCAGTACTTC
CASSIGRQAEQYF
>-|-|TRBV7-6|TRBJ2-3
TGTGCCAGCAGCGTAAGGACTGACACTAGCAGTTACCAGTATTTT
CASSVRTDTSSYQYF
>-|TRBD2|TRBV9|TRBJ2-3
TGTGCCAGCAGCCAGACTAGCGGGGGGCAGGCAGATACGCAGTATTTT
CASSQTSGGQADTQYF
>-|-|TRBV5-1|TRBJ2-1
TGCGCCAGTGGACAGAGCTCCTACAATGAGCAGTTCTTC
CASGQSSYNEQFF
>-|-|TRBV3-1/TRBV3-2|TRBJ2-5
TGTGCCAGCAGCCACCGGAGGAAGGGCAGGGGAGAGACCCAGTACTTC
CASSHRRKGRGETQYF
>-|TRBD1|TRBV9|TRBJ1-3
TGTGCCAGCAGCGTCACTGGGACAGGGGGCAACACCATATATTTT
CASSVTGTGGNTIYF
>-|TRBD1|TRBV9|TRBJ2-1
TGTGCCAGCAGCCCTCGACAGGGCTCCTACAATGAGCAGTTCTTC
CASSPRQGSYNEQFF
>once|-|TRBV2|TRBJ2-5
TGTGCCAGCAGTGAAGGAGAAGAGGGGGTCCAGGAGACCCAGTACTTC
CASSEGEEGVQETQYF
>-|-|TRBV7-6|TRBJ1-1
TGTGCCAGCAGCTTAGTTACAGTCATGAACACTGAAGCTTTCTTT
CASSLVTVMNTEAFF
>-|TRBD1|TRBV15|TRBJ2-5
TGTGCCACCAGCCGACAGGGCGGCGAGACCCAGTACTTC
CATSRQGGETQYF
>-|-|TRBV28|TRBJ2-2
TGTGCCAGCAGTTTCCTCCGCGGTGGACAGAACACCGGGGAGCTGTTTTTT
CASSFLRGGQNTGELFF
>-|TRBD1|TRBV5-4|TRBJ1-1
TGTGCCAGCAGCTTGGGGACAGGGGTTACTGAAGCTTTCTTT
CASSLGTGVTEAFF
>-|-|TRBV7-9|TRBJ1-6
TGTGCCAGCAGCTTAGCCAACGCTGACATGTCCCTCCACTTT
CASSLANADMSLHF
>-|TRBD1|TRBV12-3/TRBV12-4|TRBJ1-3
TGTGCCAGCCGGACAGGGGTCGCCACCATATATTTT
CASRTGVATIYF
>-|-|TRBV11-3|TRBJ2-7
TGTGCCAGCAGCTTAGATAGGGGGGAGCAGTACTTC
CASSLDRGEQYF
>-|-|TRBV6-5|TRBJ1-1
TGTGCCAGCAGTTACTCCTGGAACACTGAAGCTTTCTTT
CASSYSWNTEAFF
>once|TRBD2|TRBV9|TRBJ2-1
TGTGCCAGCAGCGTGGGCCCGGGGGGGTACAATGAGCAGTTCTTC
CASSVGPGGYNEQFF
>-|TRBD1|TRBV7-6|TRBJ1-4
TGTGCCAGCAGCTTACTGGACAGGGGAGGGGGAAAACTGTTTTTT
CASSLLDRGGGKLFF
>-|TRBD1|TRBV6-5|TRBJ1-1
TGTGCCAGCAGACCCACAGGGGGCACTGAAGCTTTCTTT
CASRPTGGTEAFF
>-|-|TRBV19|TRBJ2-7
TGTGCCAGTAGTGGCCGGGGGACCGCCTACGGGGAGCAGTACTTC
CASSGRGTAYGEQYF
>-|-|TRBV7-9|TRBJ2-5
TGTGCCAGCAGCTTAGGTCAGGAAGAGACCCAGTACTTC
CASSLGQEETQYF
>few|TRBD1|TRBV7-2|TRBJ2-2
TGTGCCAGCAGCCCCCGGACAGGGAACACCGGGGAGCTGTTTTTT
CASSPRTGNTGELFF